Listed here are 7 T cell receptor beta chains from one sample, sequenced in a study of human T cells and chemical hapten exposure. Time point in this sample: pre-sensitization, week 0. Stated treatment: therapeutic diphenylcyclopropenone sensitization with weekly scalp DPC. TCRdb reprocessed the RACE reads via MiXCR and lists one record per CDR3 protein. The top ten clones hold around 8.6% of a sample with a few hundred thousand distinct CDR3 sequences, around 5.5% of them seen once. This material consisted of whole blood, taken in connection with sensitization to the hapten diphenylcyclopropenone (DPC). The receptors stem from a woman under 30 with alopecia areata. Some clones in this sample may be carry-over from other donors' samples.

Ten or more counts support this clonotype. This rearrangement joins TRBV5-5 to TRBJ1-1; D not resolved. V was cut by 3 bases and J by 4 bases, with 16 bases left in between. The CDR3 covers 15 residues. The germline V gene encodes CDR1 SGHKS and CDR2 YYEKEE (reference sequence). The CDR3 DNA follows: TGTGCCAGCAGCTCAAACCATGCAGGAGGCACTGAAGCTTTCTTT. As protein: CASSSNHAGGTEAFF.

In its sample, this clonotype was seen a few times. The chain employs TRBV3-1 and TRBJ2-3; TRBD1 matches at 9 bases. J gave up 6 bases and V 4 bases, and 11 bases lay outside the gene matches. The CDR3 contains 16 residues. CDR1 is LGHDT and CDR2 is YNNKEL in the germline V gene (reference sequence). The CDR3 sequence: CASSPYADRGWDTQYF. CDR3 nucleotide sequence: TGTGCCAGCAGCCCATATGCGGACAGGGGATGGGATACGCAGTATTTT.

V and J are TRBV5-4 and TRBJ2-2; 11 bases map to TRBD2. V lost 0 bases and J lost 4; bases outside the gene matches: 5. The length of the CDR3 is 17 residues. Per the germline V gene, CDR1 is SGHNT and CDR2 is YYREEE (reference sequence). CDR3 in amino acids: CASSLGGLAGGTGELFF. The CDR3 DNA follows: TGTGCCAGCAGCTTGGGCGGTCTAGCGGGGGGCACCGGGGAGCTGTTTTTT.

This clonotype was observed many times. The chain links TRBV7-8 to TRBJ2-1, with TRBD2 matching over 9 bases. Germline CDR1 and CDR2: SGHVS and FQNEAQ. This CDR3 has 16 residues. The junction had 8 bases not matched to a gene; V was cut back by 1 base and J by 7 bases. The DNA of the CDR3 is TGTGCCAGCAGCTTAGGATTTAGCGGGGGAGGGAATGAGCAGTTCTTC. Translating it yields CASSLGFSGGGNEQFF.

CDR3 nucleotides: TGTGCCAGCAGGAAGTGGGGGACAGGGGGTATGTCGGGTCCCCTCCACTTT. Protein: CASRKWGTGGMSGPLHF. The rearrangement joins TRBV12-3 or TRBV12-4 to TRBJ1-6; 11 nucleotides align to TRBD1. V gave up 6 bases and J gave up 13 bases; unmatched junction bases: 17. This CDR3 comprises 17 residues.

This clonotype was found many times. The J gene is TRBJ1-2, the V gene TRBV5-1; D is unresolved. The germline gives CDR1 SGHRS, CDR2 YFSETQ. Trimming stripped 4 bases from V and 3 bases from J, with 13 bases between. The CDR3 length is 14 residues. CDR3 sequence (DNA): TGCGCCAGCAGCCCGGACTCCGCATACTATGGCTACACCTTC. Protein product: CASSPDSAYYGYTF.

This clonotype was picked up a small number of times. This sequence joins TRBV29-1 and TRBJ1-1; 7 bases are shared with TRBD1. Germline-derived CDR1 and CDR2 are SQVTM and ANQGSEA. The CDR3 sequence is 13 residues long. V was pared by 5 bases and J by 5 bases, with 8 bases of the junction left unmatched. CDR3: CSVLPVQGTEAFF. Written as DNA, the CDR3 is TGCAGCGTTCTCCCGGTACAGGGGACTGAAGCTTTCTTT.